These 5 T cell receptor beta chains were all obtained from the same sample, sequenced in a study of cytomegalovirus exposure and HLA in healthy donors. TCRdb's table, derived via immunoSEQ multiplex PCR, lists solely in-frame clones and lacks some. The data contain 160,000 or so clones, more than 70% of them singletons. Sequenced: PBMCs. These receptor sequences come from a man between 18 and 29 years old in good health and CMV-seronegative.

This clone was observed once. The V call is TRBV5-6, the J call TRBJ1-5; D perhaps matches TRBD1 (5 bases). The CDR3 length is 15 residues. The germline V and J ends were trimmed by 0 bases and 5 bases, with 12 bases remaining between them. The V gene's germline CDR1 is SGHDT and CDR2 YYEEEE. The CDR3 DNA is TGTGCCAGCAGCTTGGGGGGTTGGGGCCATCAGCCCCAGCATTTT. Translated: CASSLGGWGHQPQHF.

The rearrangement links TRBV6-5 to TRBJ2-5; 7 positions match TRBD1. J lost 4 bases, V lost 2 bases, and 4 bases had no gene match. Germline lookup yields CDR1 MNHEY and CDR2 SVGAGI. The length of the CDR3 is 14 residues. For the CDR3, the DNA is TGTGCCAGCAGTTACGGACAGGTCGGAGAGACCCAGTACTTC. It encodes CASSYGQVGETQYF.

The CDR3 protein is CASSQRPTINTEAFF. Written as DNA, the CDR3 is TGCGCCAGCAGCCAACGACCTACTATCAACACTGAAGCTTTCTTT. J is TRBJ1-1 and V is TRBV4-1; D is unresolved. The CDR3 sequence is 15 residues long. The germline V gene has CDR1 MGHRA and CDR2 YSYEKL. The V end was cut by 2 bases, the J end by 2 bases, with 12 bases between.

This chain links TRBV5-4 with TRBJ2-7, with D possibly TRBD2 on 5 matching bases. V gave up 7 bases and J gave up 6 bases, with 11 bases separating them. This CDR3 region has 11 residues. CDR1 is SGHNT, CDR2 YYREEE, per germline (reference sequence). As DNA, the CDR3 is TGTGCCAGCTCCCTAGCTGGCGAGCAGTACTTC. Residues: CASSLAGEQYF.

There are a few counts of this clone. The chain is built from TRBV28 and TRBJ2-1; 16 positions agree with TRBD2. Germline V gene sequence: CDR1 MDHEN, CDR2 SYDVKM. V shed 5 bases and J 9 bases; nucleotides not matched to a gene: 10. The CDR3 extends over 17 amino acids. The CDR3 is CASSPGTSGRARIEQFF. CDR3 coding DNA: TGTGCCAGCAGTCCCGGGACTAGCGGGAGGGCCCGGATTGAGCAGTTCTTC.